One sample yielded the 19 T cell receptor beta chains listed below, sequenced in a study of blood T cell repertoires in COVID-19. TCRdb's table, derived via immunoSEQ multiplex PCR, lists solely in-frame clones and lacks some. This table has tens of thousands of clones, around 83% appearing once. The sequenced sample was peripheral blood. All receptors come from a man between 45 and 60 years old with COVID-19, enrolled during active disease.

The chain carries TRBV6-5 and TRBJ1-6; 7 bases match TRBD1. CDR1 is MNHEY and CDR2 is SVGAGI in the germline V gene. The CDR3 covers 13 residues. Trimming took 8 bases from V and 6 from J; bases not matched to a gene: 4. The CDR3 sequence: CASGDSFNSPLHF. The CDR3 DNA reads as TGTGCCAGCGGGGACAGTTTTAATTCACCCCTCCACTTT.

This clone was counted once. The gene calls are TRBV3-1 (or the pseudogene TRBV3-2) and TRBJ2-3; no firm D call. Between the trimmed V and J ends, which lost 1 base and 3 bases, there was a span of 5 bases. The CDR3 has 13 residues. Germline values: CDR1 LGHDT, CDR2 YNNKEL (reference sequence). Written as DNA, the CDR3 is TGTGCCAGCAGCCAAGTCTCGACAGATACGCAGTATTTT. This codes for CASSQVSTDTQYF.

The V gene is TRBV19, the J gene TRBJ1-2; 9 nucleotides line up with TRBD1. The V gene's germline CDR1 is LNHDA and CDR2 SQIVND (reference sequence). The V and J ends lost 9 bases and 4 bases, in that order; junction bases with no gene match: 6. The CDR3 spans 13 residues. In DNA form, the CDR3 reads TGTGCCAGCCAAACAGGGGGCCCCTATGGCTACACCTTC. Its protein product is CASQTGGPYGYTF.

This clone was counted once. The CDR3 loop is CASSQAGLADTQYF. CDR3 DNA sequence: TGTGCCAGCAGCCAAGCCGGACTAGCGGATACGCAGTATTTT. The chain carries TRBV3-1 (or the pseudogene TRBV3-2) and TRBJ2-3; 9 bases agree with TRBD2. The CDR3 spans 14 residues. Germline V gene data show CDR1 as LGHDT and CDR2 as YNNKEL (reference sequence). Trimming at V came to 1 base and at J to 6 bases, leaving 2 bases not matched to a gene.

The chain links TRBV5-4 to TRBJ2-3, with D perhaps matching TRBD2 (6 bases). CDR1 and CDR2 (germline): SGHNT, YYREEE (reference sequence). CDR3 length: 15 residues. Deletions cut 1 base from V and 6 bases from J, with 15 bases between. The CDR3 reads CASSLIGGAGDTQYF. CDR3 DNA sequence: TGTGCCAGCAGCTTGATTGGCGGGGCCGGGGATACGCAGTATTTT. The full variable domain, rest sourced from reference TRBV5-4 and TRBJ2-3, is ETGVTQSPTHLIKTRGQQVTLRCSSQSGHNTVSWYQQALGQGPQFIFQYYREEENGRGNFPPRFSGLQFPNYSSELNVNALELDDSALYLCASSLIGGAGDTQYFGPGTRLTVL.

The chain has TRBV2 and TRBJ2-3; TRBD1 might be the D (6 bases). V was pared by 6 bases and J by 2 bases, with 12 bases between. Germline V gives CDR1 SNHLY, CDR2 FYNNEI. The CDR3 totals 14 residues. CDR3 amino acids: CASRDSLLTDTQYF. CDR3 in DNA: TGTGCCAGCAGGGACAGCCTACTCACAGATACGCAGTATTTT.

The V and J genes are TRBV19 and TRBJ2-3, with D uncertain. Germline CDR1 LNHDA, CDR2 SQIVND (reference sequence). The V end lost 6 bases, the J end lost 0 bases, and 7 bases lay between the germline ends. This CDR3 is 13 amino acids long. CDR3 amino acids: CASRETSTDTQYF. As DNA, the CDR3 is TGTGCCAGTAGAGAGACTAGCACAGATACGCAGTATTTT. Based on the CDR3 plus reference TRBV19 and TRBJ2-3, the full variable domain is DGGITQSPKYLFRKEGQNVTLSCEQNLNHDAMYWYRQDPGQGLRLIYYSQIVNDFQKGDIAEGYSVSREKKESFPLTVTSAQKNPTAFYLCASRETSTDTQYFGPGTRLTVL.

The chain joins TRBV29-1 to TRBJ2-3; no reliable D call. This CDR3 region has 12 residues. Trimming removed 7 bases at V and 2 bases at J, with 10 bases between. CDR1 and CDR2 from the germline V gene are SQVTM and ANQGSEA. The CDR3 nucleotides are TGCAGCGGGTCTCTATACACAGATACGCAGTATTTT. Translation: CSGSLYTDTQYF.

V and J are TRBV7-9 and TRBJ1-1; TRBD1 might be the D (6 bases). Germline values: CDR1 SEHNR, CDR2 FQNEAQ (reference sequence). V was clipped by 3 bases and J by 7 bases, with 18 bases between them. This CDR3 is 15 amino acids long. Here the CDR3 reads CASSFITGHRVEAFF. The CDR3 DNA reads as TGTGCCAGCAGCTTTATCACGGGGCACAGGGTTGAAGCTTTCTTT.

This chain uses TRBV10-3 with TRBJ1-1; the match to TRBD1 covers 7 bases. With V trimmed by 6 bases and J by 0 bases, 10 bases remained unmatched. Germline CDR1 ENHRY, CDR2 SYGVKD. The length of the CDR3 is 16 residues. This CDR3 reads CAISAGQAMMNTEAFF. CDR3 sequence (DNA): TGTGCCATCAGCGCTGGACAGGCCATGATGAACACTGAAGCTTTCTTT.

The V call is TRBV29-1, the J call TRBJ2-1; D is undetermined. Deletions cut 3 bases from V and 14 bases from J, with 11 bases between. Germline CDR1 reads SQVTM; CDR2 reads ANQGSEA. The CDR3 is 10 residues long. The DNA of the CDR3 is TGCAGCGTTGAGAATAGCTGGGAGTTCTTC. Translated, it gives CSVENSWEFF.

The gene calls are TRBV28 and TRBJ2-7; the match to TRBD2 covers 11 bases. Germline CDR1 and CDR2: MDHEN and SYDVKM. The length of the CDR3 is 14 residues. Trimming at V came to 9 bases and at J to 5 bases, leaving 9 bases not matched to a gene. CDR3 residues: CASGTSGSINEQYF. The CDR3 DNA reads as TGTGCCAGTGGAACTAGCGGGAGTATCAACGAGCAGTACTTC.

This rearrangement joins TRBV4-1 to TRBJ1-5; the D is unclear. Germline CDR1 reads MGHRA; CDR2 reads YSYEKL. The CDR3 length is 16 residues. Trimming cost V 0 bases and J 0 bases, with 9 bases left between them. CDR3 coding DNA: TGCGCCAGCAGCCAAGAGTGGGCCAATAGCAATCAGCCCCAGCATTTT. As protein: CASSQEWANSNQPQHF.

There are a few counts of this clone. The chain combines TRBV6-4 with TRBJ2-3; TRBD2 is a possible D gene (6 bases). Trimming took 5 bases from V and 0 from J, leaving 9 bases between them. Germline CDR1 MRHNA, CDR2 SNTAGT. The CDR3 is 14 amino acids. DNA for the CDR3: TGTGCCAGCAGTCAGAGCGGGAGCACAGATACGCAGTATTTT. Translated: CASSQSGSTDTQYF.

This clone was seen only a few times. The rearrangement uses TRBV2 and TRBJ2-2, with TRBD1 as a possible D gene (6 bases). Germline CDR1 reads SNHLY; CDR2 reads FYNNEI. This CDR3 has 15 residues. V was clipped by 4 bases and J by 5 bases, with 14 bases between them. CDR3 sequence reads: CASSARTGLTGELFF. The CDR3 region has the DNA TGTGCCAGCAGTGCAAGAACAGGGTTAACCGGGGAGCTGTTTTTT.

CDR3 sequence: CASSSGQKPTGELFF. CDR3 nucleotide sequence: TGCGCCAGCAGTTCCGGACAGAAGCCCACCGGGGAGCTGTTTTTT. This chain uses TRBV5-1 with TRBJ2-2, with a tentative D call TRBD1 (6 bases). The CDR3 runs to 15 residues. The germline CDR1 and CDR2 sequences are SGHRS and YFSETQ. The ends were cut back, 5 bases at V and 4 bases at J, with 15 bases in the middle.

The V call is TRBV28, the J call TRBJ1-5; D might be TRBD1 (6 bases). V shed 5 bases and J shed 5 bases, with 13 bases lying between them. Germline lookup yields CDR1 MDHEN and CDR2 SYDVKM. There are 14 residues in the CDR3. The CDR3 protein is CASSPDRSYQPQHF. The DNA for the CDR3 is TGTGCCAGCAGTCCCGACAGGTCCTATCAGCCCCAGCATTTT.

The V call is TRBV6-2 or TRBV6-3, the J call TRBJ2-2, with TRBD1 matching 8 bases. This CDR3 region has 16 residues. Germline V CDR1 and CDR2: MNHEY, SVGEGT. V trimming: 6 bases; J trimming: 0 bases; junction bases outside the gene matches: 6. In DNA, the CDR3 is TGTGCCAGCAGCGACGACAGGGGCCCGAACACCGGGGAGCTGTTTTTT. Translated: CASSDDRGPNTGELFF.

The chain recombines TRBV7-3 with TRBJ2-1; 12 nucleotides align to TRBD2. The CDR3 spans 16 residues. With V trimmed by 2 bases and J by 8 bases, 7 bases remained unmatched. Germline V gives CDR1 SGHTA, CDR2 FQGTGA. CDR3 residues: CASSLLTSGSRDEQFF. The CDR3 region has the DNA TGTGCCAGCAGCTTACTGACTAGCGGGAGTAGGGATGAGCAGTTCTTC.